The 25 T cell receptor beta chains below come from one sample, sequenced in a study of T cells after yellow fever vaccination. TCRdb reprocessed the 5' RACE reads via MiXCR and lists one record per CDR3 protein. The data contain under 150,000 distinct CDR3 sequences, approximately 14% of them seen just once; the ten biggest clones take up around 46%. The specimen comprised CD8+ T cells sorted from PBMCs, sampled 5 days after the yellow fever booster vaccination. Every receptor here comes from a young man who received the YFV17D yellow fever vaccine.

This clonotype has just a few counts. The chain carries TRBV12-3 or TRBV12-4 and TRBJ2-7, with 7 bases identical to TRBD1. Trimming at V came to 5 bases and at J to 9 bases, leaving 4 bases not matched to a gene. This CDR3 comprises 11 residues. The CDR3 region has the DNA TGTGCCAGCAGTCAGGGACAGCCGCAGTACTTC. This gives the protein CASSQGQPQYF.

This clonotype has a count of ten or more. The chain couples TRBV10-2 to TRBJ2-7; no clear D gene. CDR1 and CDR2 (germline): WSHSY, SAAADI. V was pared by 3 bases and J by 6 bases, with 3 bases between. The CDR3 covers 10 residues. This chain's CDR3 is CASSDLEQYF. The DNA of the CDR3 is TGCGCCAGCAGTGACCTCGAGCAGTACTTC.

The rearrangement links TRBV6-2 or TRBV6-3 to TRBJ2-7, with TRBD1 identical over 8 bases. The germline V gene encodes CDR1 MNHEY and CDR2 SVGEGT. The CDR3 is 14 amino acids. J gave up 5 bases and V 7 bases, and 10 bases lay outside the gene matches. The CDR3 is CASTGQGFFHEQYV. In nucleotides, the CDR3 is TGTGCCAGCACCGGACAGGGATTTTTCCACGAGCAGTACGTC.

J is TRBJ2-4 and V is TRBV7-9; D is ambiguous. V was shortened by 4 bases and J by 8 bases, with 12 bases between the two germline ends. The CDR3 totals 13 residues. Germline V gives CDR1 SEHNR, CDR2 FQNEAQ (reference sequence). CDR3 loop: CASSSTSLDIQYF. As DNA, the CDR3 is TGTGCCAGCAGCTCGACGTCCTTGGACATTCAGTACTTC.

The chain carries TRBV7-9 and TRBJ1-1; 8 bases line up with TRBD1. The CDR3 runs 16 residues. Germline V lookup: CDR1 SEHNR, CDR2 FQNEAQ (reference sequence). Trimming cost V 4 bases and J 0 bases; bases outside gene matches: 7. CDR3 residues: CASSSLQGGMNTEAFF. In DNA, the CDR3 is TGTGCCAGCAGCTCGTTACAGGGGGGAATGAACACTGAAGCTTTCTTT.

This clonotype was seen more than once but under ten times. The CDR3, as DNA: TGTGCCAGCGAGGGGGCGGGTAGCACTGAAGCTTTCTTT. Its protein is CASEGAGSTEAFF. The chain couples TRBV24-1 to TRBJ1-1; 7 bases map to TRBD1. V was pared by 11 bases and J by 4 bases, with 9 bases of the junction left unmatched. There are 13 residues in the CDR3. Looked up from germline, CDR1 is KGHDR and CDR2 is SFDVKD.

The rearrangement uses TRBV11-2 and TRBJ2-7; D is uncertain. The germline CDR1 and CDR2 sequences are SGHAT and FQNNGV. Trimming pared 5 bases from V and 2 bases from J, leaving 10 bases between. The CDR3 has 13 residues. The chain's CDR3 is CASSPDVTYEQYF. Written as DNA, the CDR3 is TGTGCCAGCAGCCCGGACGTAACCTACGAGCAGTACTTC.

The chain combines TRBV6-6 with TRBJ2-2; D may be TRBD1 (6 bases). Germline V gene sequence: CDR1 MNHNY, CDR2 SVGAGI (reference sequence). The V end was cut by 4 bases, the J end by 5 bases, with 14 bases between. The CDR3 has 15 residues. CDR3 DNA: TGTGCCAGCAGTTCAGACCCCCAGGGGACCGGGGAGCTGTTTTTT. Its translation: CASSSDPQGTGELFF.

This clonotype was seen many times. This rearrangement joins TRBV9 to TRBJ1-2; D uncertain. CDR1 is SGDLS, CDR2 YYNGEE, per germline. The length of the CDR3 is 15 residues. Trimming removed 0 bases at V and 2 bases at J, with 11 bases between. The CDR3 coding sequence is TGTGCCAGCAGCGTAGGTCAAGGAGGGAACTATGGCTACACCTTC. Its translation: CASSVGQGGNYGYTF.

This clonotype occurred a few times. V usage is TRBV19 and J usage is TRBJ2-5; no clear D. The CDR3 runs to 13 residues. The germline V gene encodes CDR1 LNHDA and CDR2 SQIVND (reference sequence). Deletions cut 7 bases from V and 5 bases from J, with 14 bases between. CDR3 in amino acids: CASTNPGDETQYF. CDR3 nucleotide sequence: TGTGCCAGTACCAATCCGGGTGACGAGACCCAGTACTTC.

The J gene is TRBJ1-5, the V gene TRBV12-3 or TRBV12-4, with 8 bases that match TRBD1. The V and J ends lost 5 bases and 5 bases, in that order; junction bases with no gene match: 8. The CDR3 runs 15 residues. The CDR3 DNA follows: TGTGCCAGCAGTCCGGGGACAGGCGCCTATCAGCCCCAGCATTTT. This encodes CASSPGTGAYQPQHF.

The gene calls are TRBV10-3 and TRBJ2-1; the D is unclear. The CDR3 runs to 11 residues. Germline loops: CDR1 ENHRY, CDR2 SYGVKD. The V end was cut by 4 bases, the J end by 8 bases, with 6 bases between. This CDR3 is CAISASDEQFF. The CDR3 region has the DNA TGTGCCATCAGTGCTAGTGATGAGCAGTTCTTC.

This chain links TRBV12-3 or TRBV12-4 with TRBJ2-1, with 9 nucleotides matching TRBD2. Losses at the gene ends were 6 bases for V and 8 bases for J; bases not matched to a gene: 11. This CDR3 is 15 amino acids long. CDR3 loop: CASSIHSGGTDEQFF. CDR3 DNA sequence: TGTGCCAGCAGCATCCATAGCGGGGGAACCGATGAGCAGTTCTTC.

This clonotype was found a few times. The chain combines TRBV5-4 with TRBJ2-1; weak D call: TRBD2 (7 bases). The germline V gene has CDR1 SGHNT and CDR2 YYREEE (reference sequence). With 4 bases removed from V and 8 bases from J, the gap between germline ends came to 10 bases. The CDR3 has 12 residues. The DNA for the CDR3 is TGTGCCAGCAGCATAGGGGGGGATGAGCAGTTCTTC. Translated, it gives CASSIGGDEQFF.

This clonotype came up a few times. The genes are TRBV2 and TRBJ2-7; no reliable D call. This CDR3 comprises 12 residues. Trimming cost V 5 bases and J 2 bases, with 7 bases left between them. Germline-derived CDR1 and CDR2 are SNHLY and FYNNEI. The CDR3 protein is CASSWRPYEQYV. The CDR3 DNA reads TGTGCCAGCAGTTGGCGCCCCTACGAGCAGTACGTC.

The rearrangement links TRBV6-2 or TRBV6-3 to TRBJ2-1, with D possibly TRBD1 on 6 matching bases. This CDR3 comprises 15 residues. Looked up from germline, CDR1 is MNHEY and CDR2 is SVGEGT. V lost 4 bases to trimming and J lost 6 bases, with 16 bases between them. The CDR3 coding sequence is TGTGCCAGCAGTTCCATCAACACAGGGATCAATGAGCAGTTCTTC. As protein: CASSSINTGINEQFF.

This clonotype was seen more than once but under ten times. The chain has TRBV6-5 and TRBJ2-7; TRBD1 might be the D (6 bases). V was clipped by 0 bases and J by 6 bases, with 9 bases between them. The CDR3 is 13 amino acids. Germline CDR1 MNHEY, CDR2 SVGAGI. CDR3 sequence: CASSYSTGSEQYV. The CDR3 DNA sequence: TGTGCCAGCAGTTACTCTACAGGGAGCGAGCAGTACGTC.

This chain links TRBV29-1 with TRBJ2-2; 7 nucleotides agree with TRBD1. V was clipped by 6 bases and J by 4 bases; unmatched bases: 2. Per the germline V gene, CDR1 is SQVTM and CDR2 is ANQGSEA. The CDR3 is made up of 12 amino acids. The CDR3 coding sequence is TGCAGCGTGACAGGGATCACCGGGGAGCTGTTTTTT. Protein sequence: CSVTGITGELFF.

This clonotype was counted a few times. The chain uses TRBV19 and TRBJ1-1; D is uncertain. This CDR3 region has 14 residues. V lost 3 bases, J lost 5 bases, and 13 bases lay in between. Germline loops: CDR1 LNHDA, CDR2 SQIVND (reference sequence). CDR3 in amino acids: CASSIWVSGTEAFF. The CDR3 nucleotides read TGTGCCAGTAGTATTTGGGTCTCGGGGACTGAAGCTTTCTTT.

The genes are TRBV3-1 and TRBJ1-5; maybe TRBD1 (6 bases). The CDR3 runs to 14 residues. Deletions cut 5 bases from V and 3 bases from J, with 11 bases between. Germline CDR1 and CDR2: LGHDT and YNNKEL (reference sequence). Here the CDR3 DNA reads TGTGCCAGCAGCTCCGGACAGAACAATCAGCCCCAGCATTTT. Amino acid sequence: CASSSGQNNQPQHF.

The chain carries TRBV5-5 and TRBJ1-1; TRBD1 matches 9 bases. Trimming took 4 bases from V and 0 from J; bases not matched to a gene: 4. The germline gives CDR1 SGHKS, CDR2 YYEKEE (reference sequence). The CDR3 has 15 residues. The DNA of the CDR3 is TGTGCCAGCAGCGTTACAGGGGGCCTGAACACTGAAGCTTTCTTT. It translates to CASSVTGGLNTEAFF.

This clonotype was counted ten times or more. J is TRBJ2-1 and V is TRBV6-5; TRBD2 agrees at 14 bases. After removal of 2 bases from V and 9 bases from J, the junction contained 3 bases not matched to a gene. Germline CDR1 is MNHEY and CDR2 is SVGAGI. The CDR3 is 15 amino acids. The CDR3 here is CASSYGTSGGGEQFF. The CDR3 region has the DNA TGTGCCAGCAGTTACGGGACTAGCGGGGGAGGTGAGCAGTTCTTC.

In DNA form, the CDR3 reads TGTGCCAGCAGCTTAGTTGAAGCTTTCTTT. The encoded protein is CASSLVEAFF. The rearrangement uses TRBV11-2 and TRBJ1-1; D not resolved. The CDR3 runs 10 residues. Germline loops: CDR1 SGHAT, CDR2 FQNNGV. V dropped 1 base and J dropped 7 bases, with 1 base sitting between them.

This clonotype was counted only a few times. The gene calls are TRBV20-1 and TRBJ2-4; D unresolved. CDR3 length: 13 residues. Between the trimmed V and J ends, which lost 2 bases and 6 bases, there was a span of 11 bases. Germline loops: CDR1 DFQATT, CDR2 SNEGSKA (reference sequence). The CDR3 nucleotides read TGCAGTGCTAGAACAGACACGACAAACATTCAGTACTTC. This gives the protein CSARTDTTNIQYF.

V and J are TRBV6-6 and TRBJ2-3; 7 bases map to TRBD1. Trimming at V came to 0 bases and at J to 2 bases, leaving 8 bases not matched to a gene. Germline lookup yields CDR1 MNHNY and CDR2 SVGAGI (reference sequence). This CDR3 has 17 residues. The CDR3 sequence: CASSYSGDRRNTDTQYF. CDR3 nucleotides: TGTGCCAGCAGTTACTCGGGGGACAGAAGAAACACAGATACGCAGTATTTT.